This TCR beta chain was found in a study of blood T cell repertoires in COVID-19. The wider study: The United States, Italy and Spain provided the acute and convalescent COVID-19 samples. In each case, the material was cDNA or gDNA derived from T cells, B-cell-depleted T cells, or PBMCs.

The V end was cut by 2 bases, the J end by 1 base, with 15 bases between. This CDR3 contains 17 residues. Germline CDR1 is ENHRY and CDR2 is SYGVKD. Source study methods: Nucleated cell number was recorded as an estimate derived from reference gene primer amplification. The table came from immunoSEQ multiplex PCR; TCRdb's copy has only in-frame clones and leaves some out. The DNA gave D and trimming, while V, J and clone size come from that table. The sample has hundreds of thousands of clones, 75% to 90% seen once. The sequenced material came from peripheral blood. The receptor comes from a woman in her sixties with acute or convalescent COVID-19. The J gene is TRBJ1-5, the V gene TRBV10-3; weak D call: TRBD1 (6 bases). The CDR3 DNA reads as TGTGCCATCAGTGAGCCGAGAGGACAGTCAAGCAATCAGCCCCAGCATTTT. This encodes CAISEPRGQSSNQPQHF.